The rows below give T cell receptor beta chains drawn from one sample of a study of T cells in narcolepsy. Profiled with immunoSEQ multiplex PCR; TCRdb holds only in-frame clones, not every one. The top ten clones hold under 1.5% of a sample with 20,000 to 30,000 clones, roughly 85% of them seen once. Material: CD45RA- memory CD4+ T cells from PBMCs. The receptor source for this set is a human donor with narcolepsy. The CDR3 runs from the conserved cysteine through the conserved F or W. Each record gives: D gene, clone size, J gene, V gene, CDR3 DNA, CDR3 protein. The D gene is left open where the match is weak. Clone size appears in some rows only: once, few, many, or a class for an expanded clone.

>TRBD2|once|TRBJ2-1|TRBV28
TGTGCCAGCAGTCTGGCGGGAGAAGCCTACAATGAGCAGTTCTTC
CASSLAGEAYNEQFF
>TRBD1|-|TRBJ2-7|TRBV2
TGTGCCACCCTCGACGGGACAGGGGCCTACGAGCAGTACTTC
CATLDGTGAYEQYF
>-|-|TRBJ2-7|TRBV18
TGTGCCAGCCCACCCACCTCTACGGGTTCCTACGAGCAGTACTTC
CASPPTSTGSYEQYF
>-|-|TRBJ1-4|TRBV7-9
TGTGCCAGCAGCACCCGGACAGTTTTAAATGAAAAACTGTTTTTT
CASSTRTVLNEKLFF
>-|-|TRBJ2-1|TRBV11-3
TGTGCCAGCAGCTTAGAGGGCAGGGGTTACCATGAGCAGTTCTTC
CASSLEGRGYHEQFF
>-|few|TRBJ1-2|TRBV6-1
TGTGCCAGTACTTCAAGTGCGAACTATGGCTACACCTTC
CASTSSANYGYTF
>-|-|TRBJ2-7|TRBV1
TGCACCAGCAGCCAACAGCTTGCTAAAACACAGGCTGGCGAGCAGTACTTC
CTSSQQLAKTQAGEQYF
>-|-|TRBJ2-7|TRBV5-7
TGTGCCAGCAGTCCGCGCTCCTACGAGCAGTACTTC
CASSPRSYEQYF
>TRBD2|-|TRBJ2-7|TRBV5-4
TGTGCCAGCAGCCCCGATGGGGCTAGCGGGGGTTACGAGCAGTACTTC
CASSPDGASGGYEQYF
>-|once|TRBJ2-5|TRBV5-6
TGTGCCAGCAGCTTGCCCATCGGCGGGGAGACCCAGTACTTC
CASSLPIGGETQYF
>TRBD1|-|TRBJ1-2|TRBV10-3
TGTGCCACCGCCCGGGACAGGGAATATGGCTACACCTTC
CATARDREYGYTF
>-|-|TRBJ2-3|TRBV6-5
-
CASSSSTSGRRRAQYF
>TRBD2|-|TRBJ2-1|TRBV7-3
TGTGCCAGCAGCTCCCAAGGGGGACTAGCGGGTTACAATGAGCAGTTCTTC
CASSSQGGLAGYNEQFF
>TRBD2|-|TRBJ2-1|TRBV30
TGTGCCTGGAGTCGCGGACTAGGGGACAATGAGCAGTTCTTC
CAWSRGLGDNEQFF
>TRBD2|-|TRBJ2-3|TRBV2
TGTGCCAGCAGTGAGGCAGGGACTAGCGTCACAGATACGCAGTATTTT
CASSEAGTSVTDTQYF
>TRBD2|-|TRBJ2-5|TRBV7-3
TGTGCCAGCAGCTTATCAGGCCTAGCGGGAGTTCGTGAGACCCAGTACTTC
CASSLSGLAGVRETQYF